This is a list of T cell receptor beta chains from one sample in a study of neurological immune-mediated disorders. In TCRdb, the 5' RACE reads were re-called with MiXCR into one record per CDR3 protein. Here the sample spans about 55,000 distinct CDR3 sequences, 24% being singletons. Sequencing used PBMCs. These receptors were collected from a man in his fifties or sixties with HTLV-1-associated myelopathy (HAM/TSP). Both conserved end residues are part of each CDR3. D genes are given only for firm matches. Size values are once, few and many counts, or a class for expanded clones, and some rows have none.

>many|TRBJ2-7|TRBV20-1|-
TGCAGTGCTAGGGGGGGCAGGGATTCCTACGAGCAGTACTTC
CSARGGRDSYEQYF
>-|TRBJ1-1|TRBV5-1|TRBD1
TGCGCCAGCAGCGCCCAGACAGGGGTTAACACTGAAGCTTTCTTT
CASSAQTGVNTEAFF
>few|TRBJ1-1|TRBV20-1|TRBD1
TGCAGTGCTATAGACAGGGTTGTCGACACTGAAGCTTTCTTT
CSAIDRVVDTEAFF
>-|TRBJ2-5|TRBV7-6|-
TGTGCCAGCAGCTTTACAGTGTACCAAGAGACCCAGTACTTC
CASSFTVYQETQYF
>many|TRBJ2-5|TRBV5-4|TRBD1
TGTGCCAGCAGCCCCGGGACAGTCCAAGAGACCCAGTACTTC
CASSPGTVQETQYF
>few|TRBJ2-1|TRBV24-1|-
TGTGCCACCAGTCAGGGGGGAGCTCTTTGGCAGTTCTTC
CATSQGGALWQFF
>-|TRBJ1-1|TRBV5-1|-
TGCGCCAGCAGCTTGAGGGGAGGAGAGCGCACTGAAGCTTTCTTT
CASSLRGGERTEAFF
>many|TRBJ2-2|TRBV28|TRBD2
TGTGCCAGCAGTTTGTCTAGCGGGAGTGGGACCGGGGAGCTGTTTTTT
CASSLSSGSGTGELFF
>many|TRBJ2-3|TRBV5-1|-
TGCGCCAGCAGCTCTGCCTTTGCGTTGGGGGGAGATACGCAGTATTTT
CASSSAFALGGDTQYF
>many|TRBJ2-7|TRBV5-1|-
TGCGCCAGCAGCCCGACCTATAGGGGGTACGAGCAGTACTTC
CASSPTYRGYEQYF
>many|TRBJ2-6|TRBV6-5|-
TGTGCCAGCAGTTACTCCTGGGGGGCTGGGGCCAACGTCCTGACTTTC
CASSYSWGAGANVLTF
>-|TRBJ2-1|TRBV29-1|-
TGCAGCGTAGCTAGGGTGTATGAGCAGTTCTTC
CSVARVYEQFF
>-|TRBJ2-7|TRBV5-1|-
TGCGCCAGCAGCTTGGAACTTGTGAGCGACGAGCAGTACTTC
CASSLELVSDEQYF
>many|TRBJ2-3|TRBV5-1|-
TGCGCCAGCAGCCTCAACAGTCCCTCCACAGATACGCAGTATTTT
CASSLNSPSTDTQYF
>-|TRBJ2-3|TRBV5-1|-
TGCGCCAGCAGCTTAGGGGAATTAAGGGATACGCAGTATTTT
CASSLGELRDTQYF
>many|TRBJ1-2|TRBV5-1|-
TGCGCCAGCAGCACAGGAGATACTAACTATGGCTACACCTTC
CASSTGDTNYGYTF
>many|TRBJ2-7|TRBV7-6|-
TGTGCCAGCAGCCCAGACAGGAGAGCCTACGAGCAGTACTTC
CASSPDRRAYEQYF
>-|TRBJ2-3|TRBV4-1|TRBD2
TGCGCCAGCAGCAAAGAGGGGCGGGAGTTCCCTAGCACAGATACTCAGTATTTT
CASSKEGREFPSTDTQYF
>many|TRBJ1-5|TRBV6-6|-
TGTGCCAGCAGGGGGAATCAGCCCCAGCATTTT
CASRGNQPQHF
>-|TRBJ2-2|TRBV5-1|TRBD1
TGCGCCAGCAGCCCGGACAGGGCTAACACCGGGGAGCTGTTTTTT
CASSPDRANTGELFF
>many|TRBJ2-7|TRBV7-9|TRBD2
TGTGCCAGCACGCGGGGTAGCGGGAGGAGCTCCTACGAGCAGTACTTC
CASTRGSGRSSYEQYF
>many|TRBJ2-1|TRBV10-3|TRBD1
TGTGCCATCAGTGAGCAGGGGGCGTTAAATGAGCAGTTCTTC
CAISEQGALNEQFF
>many|TRBJ1-2|TRBV5-1|TRBD1
TGCGCCAGCACCCTCGACGGGACAGGGAATGGCTACACCTTC
CASTLDGTGNGYTF
>many|TRBJ2-7|TRBV29-1|-
TGCAGCGTCGCGACGAAGGGGCTCTCCTACGAGCAGTACTTC
CSVATKGLSYEQYF
>-|TRBJ1-3|TRBV2|-
TGTGCCAGCAGTGAGGAGTCAGCAGGAGGATCTGGAAACACCATATATTTT
CASSEESAGGSGNTIYF
>-|TRBJ2-2|TRBV18|-
TGTGCCAGCGCAGAGAAGGTCTACACCGGGGAGCTGTTTTTT
CASAEKVYTGELFF
>many|TRBJ2-1|TRBV7-8|-
TGTGCCAGCAGCTCGATCCGTAGCGTGAATGAGCAGTTCTTC
CASSSIRSVNEQFF
>many|TRBJ1-3|TRBV29-1|-
TGCAGCGTTGCCCCGGGGCACTCTGGAAACACCATATATTTT
CSVAPGHSGNTIYF
>many|TRBJ1-2|TRBV20-1|-
TGCAGTGCTAGACTAGACTATGGCTACACCTTC
CSARLDYGYTF
>many|TRBJ2-1|TRBV2|TRBD2
TGTGCCAGCAGTGAAAGTGGACTAGCGGGAGTGGATGAGCAGTTCTTC
CASSESGLAGVDEQFF
>-|TRBJ2-2|TRBV5-1|TRBD2
TGCGCCAGCAGCTTGGCACTAGCGGGAGTCGACGGGGAGCTGATTTTC
CASSLALAGVDGELIF
>few|TRBJ2-5|TRBV20-1|-
TGCAGTGTTTACCAAGTAATTCAGGTGGGAGAGACCCAGTACTTC
CSVYQVIQVGETQYF
>-|TRBJ2-7|TRBV3-1|-
TGTGCCAGCAGCCAAGATCTGAGCTCCGAGCAGTACTTC
CASSQDLSSEQYF
>many|TRBJ1-1|TRBV18|TRBD1
TGTGCCAGCTCACGACAGGGGATTGGTACTGAAGCTTTCTTT
CASSRQGIGTEAFF